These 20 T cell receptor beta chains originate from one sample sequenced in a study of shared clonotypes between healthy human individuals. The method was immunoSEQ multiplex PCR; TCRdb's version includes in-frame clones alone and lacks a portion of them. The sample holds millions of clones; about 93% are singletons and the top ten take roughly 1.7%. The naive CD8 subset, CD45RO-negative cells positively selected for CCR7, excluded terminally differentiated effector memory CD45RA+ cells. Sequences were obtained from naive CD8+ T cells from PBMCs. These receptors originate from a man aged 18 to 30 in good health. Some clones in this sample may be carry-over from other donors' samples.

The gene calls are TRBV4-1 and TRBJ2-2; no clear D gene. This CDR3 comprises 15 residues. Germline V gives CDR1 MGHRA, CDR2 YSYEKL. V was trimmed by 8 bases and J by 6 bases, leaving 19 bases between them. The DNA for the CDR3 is TGCGCCAGCCGAGACGGGCCCTGGGCACCCGGGGAGCTGTTTTTT. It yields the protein CASRDGPWAPGELFF.

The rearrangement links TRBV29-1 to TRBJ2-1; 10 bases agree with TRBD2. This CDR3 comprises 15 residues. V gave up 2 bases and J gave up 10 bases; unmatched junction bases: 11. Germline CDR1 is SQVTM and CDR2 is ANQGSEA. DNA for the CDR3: TGCAGCGTTGAAAGGGGGCTAGCGGGAGTATGGGAGCAGTTCTTC. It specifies CSVERGLAGVWEQFF.

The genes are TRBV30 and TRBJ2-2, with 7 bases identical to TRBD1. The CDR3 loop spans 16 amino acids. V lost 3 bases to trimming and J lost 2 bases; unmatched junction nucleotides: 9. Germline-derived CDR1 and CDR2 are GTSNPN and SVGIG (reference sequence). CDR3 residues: CAWRKTGVYNTGELFF. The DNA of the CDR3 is TGTGCCTGGAGAAAAACAGGGGTTTACAACACCGGGGAGCTGTTTTTT.

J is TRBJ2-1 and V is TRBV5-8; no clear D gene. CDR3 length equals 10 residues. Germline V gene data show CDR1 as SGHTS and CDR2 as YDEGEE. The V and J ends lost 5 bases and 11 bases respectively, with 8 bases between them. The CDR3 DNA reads TGTGCCAGCAGATTGACGCAGCAGTTCTTC. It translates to CASRLTQQFF.

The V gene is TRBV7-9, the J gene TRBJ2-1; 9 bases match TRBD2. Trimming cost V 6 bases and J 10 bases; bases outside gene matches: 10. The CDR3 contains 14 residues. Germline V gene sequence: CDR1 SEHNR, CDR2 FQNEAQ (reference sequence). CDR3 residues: CASRGGRAVYEQFF. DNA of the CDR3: TGTGCCAGCAGAGGCGGGAGGGCGGTTTACGAGCAGTTCTTC. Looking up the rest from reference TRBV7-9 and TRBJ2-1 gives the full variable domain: DTGVSQNPRHKITKRGQNVTFRCDPISEHNRLYWYRQTLGQGPEFLTYFQNEAQLEKSRLLSDRFSAERPKGSFSTLEIQRTEQGDSAMYLCASRGGRAVYEQFFGPGTRLTVL.

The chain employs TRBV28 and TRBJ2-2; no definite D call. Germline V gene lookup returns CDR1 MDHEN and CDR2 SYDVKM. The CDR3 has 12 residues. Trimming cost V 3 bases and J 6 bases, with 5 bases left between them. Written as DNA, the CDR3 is TGTGCCAGCAGTTTTGAGGCCGGGGAGCTGTTTTTT. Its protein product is CASSFEAGELFF.

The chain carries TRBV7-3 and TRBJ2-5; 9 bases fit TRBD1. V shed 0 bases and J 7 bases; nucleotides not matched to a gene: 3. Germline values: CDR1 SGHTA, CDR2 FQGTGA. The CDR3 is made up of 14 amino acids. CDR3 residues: CASSLTDRGGTQYF. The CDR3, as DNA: TGTGCCAGCAGCTTAACGGACAGGGGAGGGACCCAGTACTTC.

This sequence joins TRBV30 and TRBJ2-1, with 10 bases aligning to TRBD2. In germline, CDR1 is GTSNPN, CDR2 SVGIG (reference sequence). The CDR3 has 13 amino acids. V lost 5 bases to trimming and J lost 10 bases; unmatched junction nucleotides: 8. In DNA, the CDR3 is TGTGCCTGGGAAGCGGGAGGGCCTTACGAGCAGTTCTTC. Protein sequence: CAWEAGGPYEQFF.

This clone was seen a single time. This chain's CDR3 is CASSLDVGGNYEQYF. CDR3 bases: TGTGCCAGCAGCTTGGACGTGGGAGGAAACTACGAGCAGTACTTC. The rearrangement uses TRBV5-6 and TRBJ2-7; D is possibly TRBD2 (6 bases). In germline, CDR1 is SGHDT, CDR2 YYEEEE. CDR3 size: 15 residues. V was shortened by 0 bases and J by 3 bases, with 13 bases between the two germline ends.

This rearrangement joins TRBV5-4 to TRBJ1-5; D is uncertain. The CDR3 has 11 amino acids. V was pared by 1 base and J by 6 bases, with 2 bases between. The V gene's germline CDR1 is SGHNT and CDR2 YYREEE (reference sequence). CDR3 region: CASSLPQPQHF. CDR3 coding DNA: TGTGCCAGCAGCTTGCCTCAGCCCCAGCATTTT.

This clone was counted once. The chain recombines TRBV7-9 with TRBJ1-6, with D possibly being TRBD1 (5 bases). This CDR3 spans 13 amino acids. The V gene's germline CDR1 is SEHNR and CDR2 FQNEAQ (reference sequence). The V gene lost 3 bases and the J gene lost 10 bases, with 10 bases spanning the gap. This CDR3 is CASSFGEGSPLHF. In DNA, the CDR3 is TGTGCCAGCAGCTTCGGGGAGGGGTCACCCCTCCACTTT.

The CDR3, as DNA: TGTGCCAGCACGTTAGCGGGAAGCTCCTACGAGCAGTACTTC. Translating gives CASTLAGSSYEQYF. The V and J genes are TRBV6-5 and TRBJ2-7; 8 bases line up with TRBD2. V shed 7 bases and J 0 bases; nucleotides not matched to a gene: 5. The CDR3 runs to 14 residues. The germline V gene encodes CDR1 MNHEY and CDR2 SVGAGI.

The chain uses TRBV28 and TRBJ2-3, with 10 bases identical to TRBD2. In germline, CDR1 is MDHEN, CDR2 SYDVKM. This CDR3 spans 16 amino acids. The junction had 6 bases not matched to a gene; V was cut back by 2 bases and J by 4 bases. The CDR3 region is CASSLLLAGAADTQYF. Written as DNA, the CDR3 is TGTGCCAGCAGTTTACTCCTAGCGGGAGCAGCAGATACGCAGTATTTT. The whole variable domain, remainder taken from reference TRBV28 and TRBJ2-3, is DVKVTQSSRYLVKRTGEKVFLECVQDMDHENMFWYRQDPGLGLRLIYFSYDVKMKEKGDIPEGYSVSREKKERFSLILESASTNQTSMYLCASSLLLAGAADTQYFGPGTRLTVL.

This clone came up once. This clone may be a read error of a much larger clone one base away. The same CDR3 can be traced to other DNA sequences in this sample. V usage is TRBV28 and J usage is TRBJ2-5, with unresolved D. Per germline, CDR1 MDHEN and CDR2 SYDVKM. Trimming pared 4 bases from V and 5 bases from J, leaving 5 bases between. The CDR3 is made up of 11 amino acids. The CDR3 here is CASSYGETQYF. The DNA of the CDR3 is TGTGCCAGCAGTTACGGGGAGACCCAGTACTTC. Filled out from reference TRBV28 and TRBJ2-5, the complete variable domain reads DVKVTQSSRYLVKRTGEKVFLECVQDMDHENMFWYRQDPGLGLRLIYFSYDVKMKEKGDIPEGYSVSREKKERFSLILESASTNQTSMYLCASSYGETQYFGPGTRLLVL.

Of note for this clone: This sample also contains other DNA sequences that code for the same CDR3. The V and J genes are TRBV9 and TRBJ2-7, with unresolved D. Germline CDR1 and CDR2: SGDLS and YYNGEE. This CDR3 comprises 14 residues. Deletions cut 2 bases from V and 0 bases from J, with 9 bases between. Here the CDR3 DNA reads TGTGCCAGCAGCGTCTCGGCGGCCTCCTACGAGCAGTACTTC. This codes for CASSVSAASYEQYF.

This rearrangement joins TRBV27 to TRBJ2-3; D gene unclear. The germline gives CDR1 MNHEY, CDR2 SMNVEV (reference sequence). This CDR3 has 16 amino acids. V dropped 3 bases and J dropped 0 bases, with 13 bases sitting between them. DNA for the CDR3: TGTGCCAGCAGTTTCCTCGAGCCAACTAGCACAGATACGCAGTATTTT. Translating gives CASSFLEPTSTDTQYF.

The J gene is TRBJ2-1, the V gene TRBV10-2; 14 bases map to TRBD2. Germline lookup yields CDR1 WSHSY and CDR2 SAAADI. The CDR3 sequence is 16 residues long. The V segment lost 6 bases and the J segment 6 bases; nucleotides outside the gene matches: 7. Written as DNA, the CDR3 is TGCGCCAGCAGAGGGACTAGCGGGAGCGCCTCCAATGAGCAGTTCTTC. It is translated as CASRGTSGSASNEQFF.

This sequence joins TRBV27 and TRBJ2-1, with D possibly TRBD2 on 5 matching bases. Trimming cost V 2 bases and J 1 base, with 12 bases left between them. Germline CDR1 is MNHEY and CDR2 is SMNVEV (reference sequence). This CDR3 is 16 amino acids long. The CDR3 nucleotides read TGTGCCAGCAGTTTAGAAGGACTGATATCCTACAATGAGCAGTTCTTC. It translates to CASSLEGLISYNEQFF.

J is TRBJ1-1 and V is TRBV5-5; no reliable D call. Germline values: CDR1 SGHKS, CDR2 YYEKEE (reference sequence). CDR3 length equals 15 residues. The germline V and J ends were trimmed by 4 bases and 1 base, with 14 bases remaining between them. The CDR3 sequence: CASSPSRITNTEAFF. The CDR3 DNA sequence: TGTGCCAGCAGCCCGTCCAGGATTACGAACACTGAAGCTTTCTTT.

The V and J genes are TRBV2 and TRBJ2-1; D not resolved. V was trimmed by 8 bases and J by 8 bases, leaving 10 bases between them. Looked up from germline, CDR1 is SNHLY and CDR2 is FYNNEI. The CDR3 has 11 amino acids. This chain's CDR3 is CASDAPYEQFF. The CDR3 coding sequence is TGTGCCAGCGACGCTCCGTATGAGCAGTTCTTC.